The 23 T cell receptor beta chains below all came from one sample that was sequenced in a study of technical replicates of blood from several donors. Profiled with immunoSEQ multiplex PCR; TCRdb holds only in-frame clones, not every one. The repertoire holds around 70,000 clones, with 95% to 98% as singletons. Sequencing input: T cells isolated from PBMCs. These receptor sequences come from a human donor in good health.

The CDR3 reads CASSFYYSGNQPQHF. The CDR3 region has the DNA TGTGCCAGCAGCTTTTACTATAGTGGCAATCAGCCCCAGCATTTT. This sequence joins TRBV7-2 and TRBJ1-5; no clear D gene. V shed 3 bases and J shed 2 bases, with 11 bases lying between them. Per the germline V gene, CDR1 is SGHTA and CDR2 is FQGNSA. The CDR3 totals 15 residues.

This rearrangement joins TRBV9 to TRBJ1-4; TRBD1 matches at 7 bases. The CDR3 consists of 14 residues. CDR1 and CDR2 from the germline V gene are SGDLS and YYNGEE. Unmatched junction bases numbered 5, after V lost 3 bases and J lost 6 bases. The CDR3 loop is CASSEGQPDEKLFF. CDR3 DNA: TGTGCCAGCAGCGAGGGACAGCCAGATGAAAAACTGTTTTTT.

This clone occurred once. CDR3 sequence: CASMMGQGRQETQYF. The CDR3 region has the DNA TGTGCCAGTATGATGGGACAGGGGAGGCAAGAGACCCAGTACTTC. V gene TRBV19 combines with J gene TRBJ2-5; 10 nucleotides align to TRBD1. This CDR3 region has 15 residues. CDR1 and CDR2 from the germline V gene are LNHDA and SQIVND (reference sequence). V trimming: 7 bases; J trimming: 2 bases; junction bases outside the gene matches: 7.

The V call is TRBV18, the J call TRBJ2-3, with no clear D. The germline V and J ends were trimmed by 2 bases and 6 bases, with 6 bases remaining between them. CDR3 length: 12 residues. Germline V gene sequence: CDR1 KGHSH, CDR2 LQKENI. The CDR3 sequence is CASSPDGDTQYF. The CDR3 DNA follows: TGTGCCAGCTCACCAGACGGGGATACGCAGTATTTT.

This chain's CDR3 is CASSPSVGGIQEQYF. The CDR3 nucleotides read TGTGCCAGTAGTCCCTCAGTTGGGGGGATCCAAGAGCAGTACTTC. This chain links TRBV19 with TRBJ2-7; D possibly corresponds to TRBD2 (6 bases). Between the trimmed V and J ends, which lost 5 bases and 7 bases, there was a span of 21 bases. The CDR3 extends over 15 amino acids. Germline CDR1 LNHDA, CDR2 SQIVND (reference sequence).

V gene TRBV29-1 combines with J gene TRBJ2-7; D possibly corresponds to TRBD1 (6 bases). This CDR3 has 14 residues. Per germline, CDR1 SQVTM and CDR2 ANQGSEA. V was pared by 4 bases and J by 0 bases, with 13 bases between. The CDR3 sequence is CSVVGTYLSYEQYF. The DNA of the CDR3 is TGCAGCGTTGTGGGGACATACCTCTCCTACGAGCAGTACTTC.

This clone showed up just once. The chain is built from TRBV4-2 and TRBJ2-1; TRBD2 agrees at 8 bases. The germline V gene encodes CDR1 LGHNA and CDR2 YNFKEQ. The CDR3 is 17 residues long. Trimming removed 0 bases from V and 3 bases from J; junction bases left unmatched: 7. CDR3 sequence: CASSQDRMAGGYNEQFF. CDR3 nucleotide sequence: TGTGCCAGCAGCCAAGATAGAATGGCGGGAGGCTACAATGAGCAGTTCTTC.

V gene TRBV4-2 combines with J gene TRBJ2-5; the match to TRBD2 covers 11 bases. The CDR3 is made up of 17 amino acids. The germline V gene encodes CDR1 LGHNA and CDR2 YNFKEQ. Germline trimming cut 4 bases from V and 1 base from J; bases unmatched to any gene: 8. The CDR3 DNA follows: TGTGCCAGCAGCCTAGACAGGGGGACTAGCGGCCAAGAGACCCAGTACTTC. It specifies CASSLDRGTSGQETQYF.

This clone appeared once. The genes are TRBV7-3 and TRBJ1-5, with no clear D. The germline CDR1 and CDR2 sequences are SGHTA and FQGTGA. There are 13 residues in the CDR3. The V end was cut by 2 bases, the J end by 4 bases, with 6 bases between. The CDR3 sequence: CASSLGWNQPQHF. CDR3 nucleotides: TGTGCCAGCAGCTTAGGCTGGAATCAGCCCCAGCATTTT.

This clone has only a few counts. The CDR3 nucleotides read TGTGCCAGTAACAGGGGCCCGGGGGAGACCCAGTACTTC. Amino acids: CASNRGPGETQYF. This chain uses TRBV2 with TRBJ2-5; TRBD1 matches at 7 bases. Per germline, CDR1 SNHLY and CDR2 FYNNEI. The CDR3 length is 13 residues. J lost 5 bases, V lost 9 bases, and 9 bases had no gene match.

This sequence joins TRBV11-3 and TRBJ2-1; 12 bases map to TRBD2. This CDR3 has 15 residues. J lost 4 bases, V lost 4 bases, and 2 bases had no gene match. Germline V gene sequence: CDR1 SGHNT, CDR2 YENEEA. In DNA form, the CDR3 reads TGTGCCAGCAGCTCAGGACTAGCGGGATACAATGAGCAGTTCTTC. It encodes CASSSGLAGYNEQFF.

V is TRBV6-1 and J is TRBJ2-6, with D uncertain. The CDR3 covers 16 residues. Germline CDR1 reads MNHNS; CDR2 reads SASEGT. V lost 2 bases and J 0 bases, leaving 8 bases between the germline ends. CDR3 residues: CASSERRVSGANVLTF. DNA of the CDR3: TGTGCCAGCAGTGAACGTCGGGTCTCTGGGGCCAACGTCCTGACTTTC.

The chain uses TRBV4-3 and TRBJ2-1, with 9 bases lining up with TRBD1. J was trimmed by 4 bases and V by 3 bases; bases with no gene match: 7. Looked up from germline, CDR1 is LGHNA and CDR2 is YSLEER. The CDR3 is 16 residues long. CDR3 coding DNA: TGCGCCAGCAGCCAGGCCGGGACAGGGTATTACAATGAGCAGTTCTTC. Translating gives CASSQAGTGYYNEQFF.

Comment on this clone: Other DNA sequences of this sample code for an identical CDR3. The chain is built from TRBV9 and TRBJ2-3, with 9 positions matching TRBD2. The CDR3 length is 15 residues. Losses at the gene ends were 2 bases for V and 0 bases for J; bases not matched to a gene: 1. Germline V CDR1 and CDR2: SGDLS, YYNGEE. The CDR3 DNA reads as TGTGCCAGCAGCGTTACTAGCGGGAGCACAGATACGCAGTATTTT. Protein: CASSVTSGSTDTQYF.

The chain uses TRBV18 and TRBJ2-7, with 7 bases that match TRBD2. CDR3 size: 16 residues. CDR1 and CDR2 (germline): KGHSH, LQKENI. Trimming at V came to 6 bases and at J to 3 bases, leaving 14 bases not matched to a gene. This CDR3 reads CASSEMGGGLLYEQYF. The CDR3, as DNA: TGTGCCAGCTCGGAGATGGGGGGGGGTCTCCTCTACGAGCAGTACTTC. Based on the CDR3 plus reference TRBV18 and TRBJ2-7, the full variable domain is NAGVMQNPRHLVRRRGQEARLRCSPMKGHSHVYWYRQLPEEGLKFMVYLQKENIIDESGMPKERFSAEFPKEGPSILRIQQVVRGDSAAYFCASSEMGGGLLYEQYFGPGTRLTVT.

This chain connects TRBV6-5 to TRBJ2-5, with 11 bases aligning to TRBD1. V was clipped by 6 bases and J by 6 bases; unmatched bases: 9. The CDR3 totals 15 residues. The germline gives CDR1 MNHEY, CDR2 SVGAGI. As DNA, the CDR3 is TGTGCCAGCAGAAAGCCGGGACAGGGGGGGAAGACCCAGTACTTC. This translates into CASRKPGQGGKTQYF.

DNA of the CDR3: TGCGCCAGCAGCTTAAGGAGGTCCAACAATGAGCAGTTCTTC. It yields the protein CASSLRRSNNEQFF. This rearrangement joins TRBV5-1 to TRBJ2-1, with D possibly being TRBD2 (5 bases). Germline V gene lookup returns CDR1 SGHRS and CDR2 YFSETQ. CDR3 length equals 14 residues. The germline V and J ends were trimmed by 2 bases and 5 bases, with 11 bases remaining between them.

This chain links TRBV7-2 with TRBJ1-1; the match to TRBD1 covers 7 bases. The CDR3 consists of 15 residues. CDR1 SGHTA and CDR2 FQGNSA come from the germline V gene. With V trimmed by 5 bases and J by 7 bases, 13 bases remained unmatched. The CDR3 DNA reads as TGTGCCAGCAGCGTTGCGTTACAGGGGCCGGGTGAAGCTTTCTTT. Translated: CASSVALQGPGEAFF. The whole variable domain, filled in from reference TRBV7-2 and TRBJ1-1, reads GAGVSQSPSNKVTEKGKDVELRCDPISGHTALYWYRQSLGQGLEFLIYFQGNSAPDKSGLPSDRFSAERTGGSVSTLTIQRTQQEDSAVYLCASSVALQGPGEAFFGQGTRLTVV.

This chain uses TRBV15 with TRBJ2-7; D is possibly TRBD1 (6 bases). The CDR3 length is 14 residues. The V and J ends lost 0 bases and 7 bases respectively, with 13 bases between them. Germline values: CDR1 LNHNV, CDR2 YYDKDF (reference sequence). CDR3 region: CATSRDEGVGEQYF. The CDR3 DNA reads as TGTGCCACCAGCAGAGATGAGGGGGTAGGGGAGCAGTACTTC. The full variable domain, completed using reference TRBV15 and TRBJ2-7, is DAMVIQNPRYQVTQFGKPVTLSCSQTLNHNVMYWYQQKSSQAPKLLFHYYDKDFNNEADTPDNFQSRRPNTSFCFLDIRSPGLGDTAMYLCATSRDEGVGEQYFGPGTRLTVT.

The chain combines TRBV4-2 with TRBJ2-2; maybe TRBD2 (5 bases). V lost 5 bases and J lost 6, with 13 bases in between. Germline-derived CDR1 and CDR2 are LGHNA and YNFKEQ. This CDR3 comprises 14 residues. In DNA, the CDR3 is TGTGCCAGCAGCGGGAGTATCTACTCCGGGGAGCTGTTTTTT. Translating it yields CASSGSIYSGELFF.

The V gene is TRBV5-6, the J gene TRBJ2-1, with D perhaps matching TRBD1 (6 bases). The CDR3 has 16 amino acids. V was cut by 0 bases and J by 2 bases, with 12 bases left in between. CDR1 SGHDT and CDR2 YYEEEE come from the germline V gene. This chain's CDR3 is CASSLATGYAYNEQFF. The CDR3 DNA is TGTGCCAGCAGCTTGGCTACAGGGTATGCCTACAATGAGCAGTTCTTC.

This chain links TRBV30 with TRBJ2-3; D ambiguous. Deletions cut 3 bases from V and 6 bases from J, with 7 bases between. The CDR3 covers 11 residues. Germline CDR1 GTSNPN, CDR2 SVGIG (reference sequence). CDR3 nucleotide sequence: TGTGCCTGGAGAACAGTCGATACGCAGTATTTT. Residues: CAWRTVDTQYF. Full variable domain (rest looked up from reference TRBV30 and TRBJ2-3): SQTIHQWPATLVQPVGSPLSLECTVEGTSNPNLYWYRQAAGRGLQLLFYSVGIGQISSEVPQNLSASRPQDRQFILSSKKLLLSDSGFYLCAWRTVDTQYFGPGTRLTVL.

J is TRBJ2-1 and V is TRBV18; a possible D gene is TRBD2 (6 bases). The CDR3 length is 14 residues. The V gene's germline CDR1 is KGHSH and CDR2 LQKENI. V lost 2 bases and J lost 6, with 11 bases in between. CDR3 DNA sequence: TGTGCCAGCTCACCATTGCGGGGACTCAATGAGCAGTTCTTC. This codes for CASSPLRGLNEQFF.